The 19 T cell receptor beta chains listed next were all sequenced from one sample in a study of blood T cell repertoires in COVID-19. TCRdb keeps only in-frame clones here, not all; method: immunoSEQ multiplex PCR. The sample shows 250,000 or so clones, under 90% of them seen only once. The sequencing input was PBMCs or T cells enriched from blood (not recorded which). The receptors derive from a woman between 40 and 50 years old who had been exposed to COVID-19.

Only a few counts were recorded for this clone. Different DNA sequences within this sample yield the same CDR3. This chain connects TRBV18 to TRBJ1-2; 7 bases are shared with TRBD1. With V trimmed by 6 bases and J by 2 bases, 3 bases remained unmatched. This CDR3 region has 13 residues. Looked up from germline, CDR1 is KGHSH and CDR2 is LQKENI. The CDR3 region has the DNA TGTGCCAGCTCCCCGGACAGGAACTATGGCTACACCTTC. It specifies CASSPDRNYGYTF.

The V gene is TRBV6-2 or TRBV6-3, the J gene TRBJ1-2, with 8 nucleotides matching TRBD1. CDR3 length: 15 amino acids. The germline V gene has CDR1 MNHEY and CDR2 SVGEGT. Trimming took 0 bases from V and 5 from J; bases not matched to a gene: 5. CDR3 bases: TGTGCCAGCAGTTACTCGAAACAGGGGGATTATGGCTACACCTTC. It translates to CASSYSKQGDYGYTF.

J is TRBJ1-1 and V is TRBV3-1 (or the pseudogene TRBV3-2); D gene ambiguous. The length of the CDR3 is 14 residues. Germline lookup yields CDR1 LGHDT and CDR2 YNNKEL (reference sequence). V dropped 1 base and J dropped 2 bases, with 8 bases sitting between them. The CDR3 DNA reads as TGTGCCAGCAGCCAAGCGGCAGGAAACACTGAAGCTTTCTTT. Amino acid sequence: CASSQAAGNTEAFF.

This chain connects TRBV4-2 to TRBJ1-1, with TRBD1 as a possible D gene (6 bases). Deletions cut 1 base from V and 0 bases from J, with 12 bases between. The germline V gene has CDR1 LGHNA and CDR2 YNFKEQ. The CDR3 is made up of 16 amino acids. The CDR3 spells CASSQAAGGLNTEAFF. The CDR3 nucleotides are TGTGCCAGCAGCCAAGCCGCGGGGGGCTTGAACACTGAAGCTTTCTTT.

This sequence joins TRBV28 and TRBJ2-3, with 11 bases fitting TRBD2. This CDR3 has 19 residues. Unmatched junction bases numbered 17, after V lost 7 bases and J lost 2 bases. Germline loops: CDR1 MDHEN, CDR2 SYDVKM. CDR3 in amino acids: CASTSPMGTSGGDTDTQYF. CDR3 DNA: TGTGCCAGCACCTCACCCATGGGTACTAGCGGGGGAGACACAGATACGCAGTATTTT. Looking up the rest from reference TRBV28 and TRBJ2-3 gives the full variable domain: DVKVTQSSRYLVKRTGEKVFLECVQDMDHENMFWYRQDPGLGLRLIYFSYDVKMKEKGDIPEGYSVSREKKERFSLILESASTNQTSMYLCASTSPMGTSGGDTDTQYFGPGTRLTVL.

The chain uses TRBV14 and TRBJ2-5, with 8 bases that match TRBD1. J was trimmed by 5 bases and V by 4 bases; bases with no gene match: 9. Looked up from germline, CDR1 is SGHDN and CDR2 is FVKESK. This CDR3 contains 15 residues. This CDR3 is CASSRDRPKRETQYF. Here the CDR3 DNA reads TGTGCCAGCAGCCGGGACAGGCCCAAACGGGAGACCCAGTACTTC.

This clone came up once. The chain is built from TRBV18 and TRBJ2-3; 11 nucleotides align to TRBD2. The ends lost 5 bases at V and 3 bases at J; junction bases unmatched: 4. Germline values: CDR1 KGHSH, CDR2 LQKENI. There are 15 residues in the CDR3. CDR3 DNA: TGTGCCAGCTCATTGACTAGCGGGGCTACAGATACGCAGTATTTT. Protein product: CASSLTSGATDTQYF.

In this sample, this clone turned up once. J is TRBJ2-2 and V is TRBV19; D perhaps matches TRBD1 (6 bases). Between the trimmed V and J ends, which lost 4 bases and 5 bases, there was a span of 14 bases. This CDR3 has 15 amino acids. The V gene's germline CDR1 is LNHDA and CDR2 SQIVND (reference sequence). DNA of the CDR3: TGTGCCAGTAGTACACCACAGGGTTGGACCGGGGAGCTGTTTTTT. Protein sequence: CASSTPQGWTGELFF.

The V call is TRBV7-9, the J call TRBJ1-1, with a possible D match to TRBD1 (5 bases). V lost 2 bases and J lost 7, with 11 bases in between. The CDR3 covers 13 residues. CDR1 and CDR2 from the germline V gene are SEHNR and FQNEAQ (reference sequence). The CDR3 loop reads CASSLMTALEAFF. CDR3 coding DNA: TGTGCCAGCAGCTTAATGACAGCTCTTGAAGCTTTCTTT.

This rearrangement joins TRBV5-4 to TRBJ1-2, with 7 bases aligning to TRBD1. The V segment lost 4 bases and the J segment 4 bases; nucleotides outside the gene matches: 7. This CDR3 has 14 amino acids. Looked up from germline, CDR1 is SGHNT and CDR2 is YYREEE (reference sequence). In nucleotides, the CDR3 is TGTGCCAGCAGCCGACAGGGAAACGCCTATGGCTACACCTTC. It specifies CASSRQGNAYGYTF.

This chain joins TRBV10-3 and TRBJ1-2, with D maybe TRBD1 (5 bases). This CDR3 is 14 amino acids long. In germline, CDR1 is ENHRY, CDR2 SYGVKD. Trimming stripped 3 bases from V and 1 base from J, with 9 bases between. The CDR3 sequence: CAISDGRGNYGYTF. CDR3 in DNA: TGTGCCATCAGTGACGGGAGGGGTAACTATGGCTACACCTTC.

This chain joins TRBV5-1 and TRBJ2-7; 7 bases align to TRBD1. Germline V gives CDR1 SGHRS, CDR2 YFSETQ. The CDR3 runs to 16 residues. J lost 6 bases, V lost 1 base, and 13 bases had no gene match. CDR3 DNA: TGCGCCAGCAGCTTGTCCTATGACAGGGCTGGTAGCGAGCAGTACTTC. It translates to CASSLSYDRAGSEQYF.

This clone was seen only once. The chain is built from TRBV5-6 and TRBJ1-2; 7 bases are shared with TRBD1. V lost 3 bases, J lost 8 bases, and 13 bases stayed unmatched. There are 15 residues in the CDR3. Germline V gene data show CDR1 as SGHDT and CDR2 as YYEEEE. The CDR3 loop reads CASSSAGGTAGGYTF. The CDR3, as DNA: TGTGCCAGCAGCTCTGCAGGGGGAACCGCGGGGGGCTACACCTTC. The whole variable domain, filled in from reference TRBV5-6 and TRBJ1-2, reads DAGVTQSPTHLIKTRGQQVTLRCSPKSGHDTVSWYQQALGQGPQFIFQYYEEEERQRGNFPDRFSGHQFPNYSSELNVNALLLGDSALYLCASSSAGGTAGGYTFGSGTRLTVV.

The chain has TRBV18 and TRBJ1-5; 9 positions match TRBD1. Germline-derived CDR1 and CDR2 are KGHSH and LQKENI. Germline trimming cut 2 bases from V and 6 bases from J; bases unmatched to any gene: 5. The CDR3 is 15 residues long. CDR3 protein: CASSPSQGAGQPQHF. The CDR3 region has the DNA TGTGCCAGCTCACCATCACAGGGGGCAGGTCAGCCCCAGCATTTT.

J is TRBJ2-7 and V is TRBV5-4; 10 bases map to TRBD1. With 3 bases clipped from V and 4 bases from J, the junction kept 7 bases outside the gene matches. The CDR3 is made up of 15 amino acids. In germline, CDR1 is SGHNT, CDR2 YYREEE (reference sequence). CDR3 nucleotides: TGTGCCAGCAGCTCGGTTGGGACAGGGGTTTACGAGCAGTACTTC. Residues: CASSSVGTGVYEQYF.

The chain has TRBV10-3 and TRBJ2-3; 11 bases fit TRBD1. The CDR3 has 15 amino acids. Germline V gene lookup returns CDR1 ENHRY and CDR2 SYGVKD. V trimming: 6 bases; J trimming: 3 bases; junction bases outside the gene matches: 5. The CDR3 sequence: CAIRGTGGVTDTQYF. In DNA, the CDR3 is TGTGCCATCAGGGGGACAGGGGGTGTGACAGATACGCAGTATTTT.

The V and J genes are TRBV9 and TRBJ2-2; TRBD2 matches at 8 bases. CDR3 length equals 15 residues. Germline-derived CDR1 and CDR2 are SGDLS and YYNGEE. Trimming removed 4 bases from V and 7 bases from J; junction bases left unmatched: 9. The CDR3 DNA follows: TGTGCCAGCAGCCCACGGGGACTAGTAGGCGGGGAGCTGTTTTTT. Its protein is CASSPRGLVGGELFF.

This clone was seen just once. V usage is TRBV7-9 and J usage is TRBJ2-7, with TRBD2 identical over 8 bases. This CDR3 comprises 15 residues. Germline lookup yields CDR1 SEHNR and CDR2 FQNEAQ (reference sequence). V was clipped by 4 bases and J by 2 bases; unmatched bases: 7. Here the CDR3 reads CASSSTSGNPYEQYF. As DNA, the CDR3 is TGTGCCAGCAGCTCAACTAGCGGAAATCCCTACGAGCAGTACTTC.

The chain recombines TRBV6-2 or TRBV6-3 with TRBJ1-6, with 7 bases that match TRBD1. The germline V gene encodes CDR1 MNHEY and CDR2 SVGEGT. Trimming at V came to 2 bases and at J to 7 bases, leaving 8 bases not matched to a gene. The CDR3 has 16 amino acids. CDR3 DNA: TGTGCCAGCAGTTACAAGGGGGCGGAAAAAAATTCACCCCTCCACTTT. Protein: CASSYKGAEKNSPLHF.